The sequence of this T cell receptor (beta chain) was determined in a study of T cell responses to AZD1222 COVID-19 vaccine. Overall study results and limits: Receipt of two AZD1222 doses was followed by a rise in Spike-specific TCR breadth and depth. Epitopes outside B.1.351 and B.1.1.7 mutated regions reportedly drew nearly half of spike TCRs.

Points on this clone: The antigen remains unidentified.

Germline assignment: CDR1 MNHEY and CDR2 SVGAGI. The CDR3 length is 16 residues. Trimming shortened V by 6 bases and J by 5 bases, and 19 bases separated the two germline ends. This table comes from immunoSEQ multiplex PCR, and its TCRdb copy is limited to in-frame clones, with some not included. The table has about 180,000 clones, 85% to 90% seen once. The chain links TRBV6-5 to TRBJ1-4; a possible D gene is TRBD1 (6 bases). Source: peripheral blood, taken 28 days after the second AZD1222 dose. This clonotype was obtained from an adult who received the AZD1222 COVID-19 vaccine. The CDR3 reads CASSYRAAGGNEKLFF. CDR3 nucleotides: TGTGCCAGCAGCTACAGGGCCGCCGGGGGGAATGAAAAACTGTTTTTT.